This T cell receptor (beta chain) emerged from a study of blood T cell repertoires in COVID-19. Study background: From T cells, B-cell-depleted T cells, or PBMCs came the material, which was cDNA or gDNA.

In this sample, this clone turned up once. V was pared by 5 bases and J by 9 bases, with 14 bases between. The CDR3 runs 14 residues. Looked up from germline, CDR1 is LNHDA and CDR2 is SQIVND (reference sequence). Original handling: How many nucleated cells were present was estimated from reference gene primer amplification. Assay used: immunoSEQ multiplex PCR; TCRdb lists only in-frame clones, some missing. V and J calls and clone size come straight from that table; D and trimming were deduced from the DNA. The sample records 120,000 to 150,000 clones, about 86% being singletons. Material: peripheral blood. The receptor was isolated from a human donor in a cohort sampled during active COVID-19. The chain joins TRBV19 to TRBJ1-6; maybe TRBD1 (5 bases). DNA for the CDR3: TGTGCCAGTAGTTTCGGAGGGGAGGGTTCACCCCTCCACTTT. Its protein is CASSFGGEGSPLHF.